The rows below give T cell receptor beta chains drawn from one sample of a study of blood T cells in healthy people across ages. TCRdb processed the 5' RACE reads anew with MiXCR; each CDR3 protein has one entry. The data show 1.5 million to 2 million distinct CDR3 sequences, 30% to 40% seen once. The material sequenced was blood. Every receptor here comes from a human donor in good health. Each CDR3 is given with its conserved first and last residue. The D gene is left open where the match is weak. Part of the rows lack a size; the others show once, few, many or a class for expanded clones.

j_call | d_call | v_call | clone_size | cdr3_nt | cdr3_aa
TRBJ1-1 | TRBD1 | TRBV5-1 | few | TGCGCCAGCAGAGCACCTGACAGGGTCACTGAAGCTTTCTTT | CASRAPDRVTEAFF
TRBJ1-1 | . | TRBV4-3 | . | TGCGCCAGCAGCCAGGGAGGCAGGGGCGACACTGAAGCTTTCTTT | CASSQGGRGDTEAFF
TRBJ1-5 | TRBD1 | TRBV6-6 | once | TGTGCCAGCCAGGGGGCTGGCAATCGGCCCCAGCATTTT | CASQGAGNRPQHF
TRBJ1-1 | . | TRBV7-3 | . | TGTGCCAGCAGCTCCAATCCCCGGCAAGGTGAAGCTTTCTTT | CASSSNPRQGEAFF
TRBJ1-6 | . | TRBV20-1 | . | TGCAGTGCTGCCCCATGGGGGGGGGATAATTCACCCCTCCACTTT | CSAAPWGGDNSPLHF
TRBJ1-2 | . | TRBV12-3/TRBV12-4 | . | TGTGCCAGCAGTTCCTTTGCGGGGGACCGGGGCACCTTC | CASSSFAGDRGTF
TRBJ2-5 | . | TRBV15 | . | TGTGCCACCAGCAACTCGGAGACCCAGTACTTC | CATSNSETQYF
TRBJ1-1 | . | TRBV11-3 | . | TGTGCCAGCAGCCACCAGGGCCTTAACACTGAAGCTTTCTTT | CASSHQGLNTEAFF
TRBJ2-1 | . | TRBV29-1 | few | TGCAGCGTTTACAGGTATTTCAATGAGCAGTTCTTC | CSVYRYFNEQFF
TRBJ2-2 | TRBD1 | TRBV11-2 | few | TGTGCCAGCAGCCCCAGGACAGGGGGCGCGAACACCGGGGAGCTGTTTTTT | CASSPRTGGANTGELFF
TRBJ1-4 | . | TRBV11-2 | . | TGTGCCAGCACCACACAGCTCGCCGCGGGAAAACTGTTTTTT | CASTTQLAAGKLFF
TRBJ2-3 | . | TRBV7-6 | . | TGTGCCAGCAGCGCGAGGCCAGGGAGGTCAGATACGCAGTATTTT | CASSARPGRSDTQYF
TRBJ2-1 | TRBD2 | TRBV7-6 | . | TGTGCCAGCAGCCCTGCCGGGACTAGATGGGAGCAGTTCTTC | CASSPAGTRWEQFF
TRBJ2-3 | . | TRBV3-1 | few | TGTGCCAGCAGCCAAGTAGAGGGTGCAGGAAGAGATACGCAGTATTTT | CASSQVEGAGRDTQYF
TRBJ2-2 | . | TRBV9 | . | TGTGCCAGCAGCGTCCGAGCCAGCGGGACCGGGGAGCTGTTTTTT | CASSVRASGTGELFF
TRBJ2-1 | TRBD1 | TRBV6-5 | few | TGTGCCAGCAAGGGACAGGGGAACTACAATGAGCAGTTCTTC | CASKGQGNYNEQFF
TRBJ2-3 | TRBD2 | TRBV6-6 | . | TGTGCCAGCTCACTACTAGCGGGGGGGTGGGATACGCAGTATTTT | CASSLLAGGWDTQYF
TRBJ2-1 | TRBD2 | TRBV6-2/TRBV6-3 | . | TGTGCCAGCCAAGCGGGGGGGCGCCATGAGCAGTTCTTC | CASQAGGRHEQFF
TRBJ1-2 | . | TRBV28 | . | TGTGCCAGCAGCCCCACAACAGAGGACTATGGCTACACCTTC | CASSPTTEDYGYTF
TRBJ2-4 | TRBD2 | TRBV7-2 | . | TGTGCCAGCAGCCTAAGGCGGGGGATTTTAGCCAAAAACATTCAGTACTTC | CASSLRRGILAKNIQYF
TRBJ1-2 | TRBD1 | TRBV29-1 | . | TGCAGCGTGGAAGACGGACAGGGGATTCTTAGAAATGGTGGCTACACCTTC | CSVEDGQGILRNGGYTF
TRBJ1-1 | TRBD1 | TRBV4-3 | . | TGCGCCAGCAGCCAAGGGGCAGGGGGCGCTGAAGCTTTCTTT | CASSQGAGGAEAFF
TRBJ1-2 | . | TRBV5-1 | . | TGCGCCAGCAGCGCGGGGGGCCTCCGAGATGGCTGCACCTTC | CASSAGGLRDGCTF